Sequencing of this T cell receptor beta chain was carried out in a study of T cells in Graves' hyperthyroidism and ophthalmopathy. About the study: At initial diagnosis, before any treatment had begun, peripheral blood was obtained. Study results and caveats: Blood held most thyroid clonotypes expanded above 0.001 frequency.

This CDR3 spans 14 amino acids. V was pared by 0 bases and J by 3 bases, with 9 bases between. Germline assignment: CDR1 SGHNT and CDR2 YYREEE (reference sequence). About this clonotype itself: No antigen is known for it.

Amplification yielded TCR beta CDR3 regions, with RNA transcripts as the source. The TCR CDR3 was amplified in a first-round RT-PCR using the HTBI primer set. TCRdb reprocessed the multiplex PCR reads via MiXCR and lists one record per CDR3 protein. The sample shows some 460,000 distinct CDR3 sequences, 15% to 19% of them seen only once. Patients were aged 18 to 65, had disease duration under 2 months, and had newly diagnosed hyperthyroidism. Diagnoses used clinical symptoms, serum thyroxine and TRAb, thyroid ultrasound and orbital computed tomography. The chain links TRBV5-4 to TRBJ2-5; D is perhaps TRBD1 (5 bases). The TCR sequence derives from a woman between 18 and 29 years old with Graves' hyperthyroidism. The specimen sequenced was blood. CDR3 residues: CASSLESREETQYF. CDR3 nucleotides: TGTGCCAGCAGCTTGGAAAGCAGGGAAGAGACCCAGTACTTC.